These 12 T cell receptor beta chains originate from one sample sequenced in a study of identifying expanded T cells in peripheral blood. TCRdb's table, derived via immunoSEQ multiplex PCR, lists solely in-frame clones and lacks some. The data hold around 82,000 clones, with roughly 84% observed a single time. Sequences were obtained from blood. The receptors were gathered from a person aged 18 to 69 in good health.

V usage is TRBV14 and J usage is TRBJ2-2; the D is unclear. The CDR3 spans 13 residues. Germline-derived CDR1 and CDR2 are SGHDN and FVKESK. V was shortened by 5 bases and J by 5 bases, with 9 bases between the two germline ends. CDR3 in DNA: TGTGCCAGCAGCAGCCAGCAGACCGGGGAGCTGTTTTTT. Protein product: CASSSQQTGELFF.

V is TRBV7-2 and J is TRBJ2-3, with 13 positions matching TRBD2. Germline CDR1 is SGHTA and CDR2 is FQGNSA. The CDR3 runs to 16 residues. The ends lost 6 bases at V and 2 bases at J; junction bases unmatched: 5. The CDR3 protein is CASSKTSGRLTDTQYF. CDR3 nucleotide sequence: TGTGCCAGCAGTAAGACTAGCGGGAGGCTCACAGATACGCAGTATTTT.

The chain joins TRBV10-3 to TRBJ2-5; TRBD1 might be the D (5 bases). V dropped 0 bases and J dropped 2 bases, with 13 bases sitting between them. CDR3 length: 16 residues. The germline CDR1 and CDR2 sequences are ENHRY and SYGVKD. For the CDR3, the DNA is TGTGCCATCAGTGAGTCAAGGGCAGGGAAGCAAGAGACCCAGTACTTC. It translates to CAISESRAGKQETQYF.

This sequence joins TRBV18 and TRBJ2-3; possible D gene TRBD2, 5 bases. V lost 3 bases and J lost 4, with 20 bases in between. CDR3 size: 17 residues. Germline loops: CDR1 KGHSH, CDR2 LQKENI. CDR3 sequence: CASSPQEAGDVSDTQYF. DNA for the CDR3: TGTGCCAGCTCACCCCAGGAGGCGGGTGACGTCTCAGATACGCAGTATTTT.

This sequence joins TRBV19 and TRBJ1-5; unclear D gene. The germline CDR1 and CDR2 sequences are LNHDA and SQIVND (reference sequence). The ends were cut back, 5 bases at V and 1 base at J, with 12 bases in the middle. This CDR3 is built from 15 residues. CDR3 sequence: CASSPEHISNQPQHF. The CDR3 region has the DNA TGTGCCAGTAGTCCAGAGCACATCAGCAATCAGCCCCAGCATTTT.

This chain connects TRBV21-1 to TRBJ2-7; the table's D call, TRBD2, has no DNA check behind it. TRBV21-1 is a pseudogene locus. This CDR3 contains 14 residues. For the CDR3, the DNA is TGTGCCAGCAGCAGAACTAGTCACTACTACGAGCAGTACTTC. Protein product: CASSRTSHYYEQYF.

CDR3 nucleotides: TGTGCCAGCCGACGTGGGATCGGGGAGCCCCAGCATTTT. Its protein is CASRRGIGEPQHF. The V and J genes are TRBV6-5 and TRBJ1-5; D unclear. The CDR3 sequence is 13 residues long. The V gene's germline CDR1 is MNHEY and CDR2 SVGAGI. V was shortened by 8 bases and J by 8 bases, with 16 bases between the two germline ends.

This chain uses TRBV4-1 with TRBJ1-2, with 12 bases identical to TRBD1. The CDR3 length is 15 residues. V was clipped by 2 bases and J by 6 bases; unmatched bases: 4. Per germline, CDR1 MGHRA and CDR2 YSYEKL. This chain's CDR3 is CASSQPGQGANGYTF. In DNA form, the CDR3 reads TGCGCCAGCAGCCAACCGGGACAGGGGGCTAATGGCTACACCTTC.

The chain links TRBV4-1 to TRBJ1-5; D unresolved. CDR3 length: 15 residues. Trimming cost V 1 base and J 2 bases, with 9 bases left between them. Germline loops: CDR1 MGHRA, CDR2 YSYEKL. The CDR3 protein is CASSQGGFRNQPQHF. Here the CDR3 DNA reads TGCGCCAGCAGCCAAGGTGGGTTTCGCAATCAGCCCCAGCATTTT.

The CDR3 nucleotides are TGTGCCAGCAGTTTAGGGGTGGCAGTTACCTACTATGGCTACACCTTC. Protein product: CASSLGVAVTYYGYTF. This sequence joins TRBV28 and TRBJ1-2; D remains ambiguous. V dropped 2 bases and J dropped 3 bases, with 16 bases sitting between them. Germline V gene data show CDR1 as MDHEN and CDR2 as SYDVKM. This CDR3 is built from 16 residues.

This sequence joins TRBV4-1 and TRBJ1-2; TRBD1 matches 8 bases. The CDR3 runs to 14 residues. After removal of 4 bases from V and 3 bases from J, the junction contained 4 bases not matched to a gene. Per germline, CDR1 MGHRA and CDR2 YSYEKL. CDR3 in DNA: TGCGCCAGCAGCCGGACAGGGATGGACTATGGCTACACCTTC. It translates to CASSRTGMDYGYTF.

The chain couples TRBV7-3 to TRBJ2-2; D perhaps matches TRBD1 (5 bases). The CDR3 has 16 amino acids. V was shortened by 1 base and J by 4 bases, with 13 bases between the two germline ends. Germline assignment: CDR1 SGHTA and CDR2 FQGTGA. This CDR3 reads CASSLSTSTATGELFF. The CDR3 DNA reads as TGTGCCAGCAGCTTAAGCACCTCGACAGCCACCGGGGAGCTGTTTTTT.